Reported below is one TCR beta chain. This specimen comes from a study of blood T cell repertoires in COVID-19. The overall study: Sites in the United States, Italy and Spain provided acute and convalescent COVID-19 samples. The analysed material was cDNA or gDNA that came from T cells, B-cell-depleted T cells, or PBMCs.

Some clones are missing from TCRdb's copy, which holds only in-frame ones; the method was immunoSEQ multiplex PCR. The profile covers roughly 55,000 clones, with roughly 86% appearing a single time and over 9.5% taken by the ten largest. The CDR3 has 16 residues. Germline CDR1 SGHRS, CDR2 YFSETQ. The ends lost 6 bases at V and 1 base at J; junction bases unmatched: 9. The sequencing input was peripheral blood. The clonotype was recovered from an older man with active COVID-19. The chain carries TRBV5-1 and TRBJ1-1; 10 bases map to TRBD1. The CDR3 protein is CASTIGTGAANTEAFF. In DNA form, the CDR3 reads TGCGCCAGCACTATCGGGACAGGGGCAGCGAACACTGAAGCTTTCTTT.